One sample yielded the 2 T cell receptor beta chains listed below, sequenced in a study of T cell responses to AZD1222 COVID-19 vaccine (dated by TCRdb to 2020 to 2023). Read against the paper, the sample's time point label means: baseline before first vaccination. Library generation was performed with the immunoSEQ multiplex PCR assay. Drawn from immuneACCESS, this table holds only the in-frame rearrangements with V and J called that TCRdb kept. Clones are partly lost; checked studies trace under half to an unresolved V gene and leave the rest unexplained. The sample contains about 130,000 clones, approximately 88% of them found a single time. Roughly 1.6% of the sample is held by the ten biggest clonotypes. The material sequenced was peripheral blood, taken on day 0 of AZD1222 vaccination. These receptors were taken from an adult in good health.

The chain has TRBV13 and TRBJ2-7; 7 bases align to TRBD1. In germline, CDR1 is PRHDT, CDR2 FYEKMQ (reference sequence). This CDR3 comprises 14 residues. The J segment lost 2 bases and the V segment lost 2 bases, leaving 3 bases of the junction unmatched. CDR3 protein: CASSLRTGPYEQYF. CDR3 nucleotide sequence: TGTGCCAGCAGCTTAAGGACAGGCCCCTACGAGCAGTACTTC.

The chain combines TRBV4-2 with TRBJ2-4; the match to TRBD1 covers 8 bases. Germline CDR1 and CDR2: LGHNA and YNFKEQ. The trim removed 7 bases at V and 6 bases at J, leaving 14 bases unmatched. CDR3 length: 16 residues. The CDR3 sequence is CASTPSPEQGGNIQYF. CDR3 nucleotide sequence: TGTGCCAGCACGCCTTCCCCCGAACAGGGGGGAAACATTCAGTACTTC.